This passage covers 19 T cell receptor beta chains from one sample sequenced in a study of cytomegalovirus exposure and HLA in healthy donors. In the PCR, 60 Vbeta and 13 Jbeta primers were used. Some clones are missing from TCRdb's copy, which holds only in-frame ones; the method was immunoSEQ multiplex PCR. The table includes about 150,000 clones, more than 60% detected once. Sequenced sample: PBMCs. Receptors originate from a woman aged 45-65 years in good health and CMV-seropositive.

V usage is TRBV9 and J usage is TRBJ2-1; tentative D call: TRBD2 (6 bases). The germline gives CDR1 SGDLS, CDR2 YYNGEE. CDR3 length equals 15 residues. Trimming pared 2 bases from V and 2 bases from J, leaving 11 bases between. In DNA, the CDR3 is TGTGCCAGCAGCGTTACGGGAGTACCCTACAATGAGCAGTTCTTC. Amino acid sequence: CASSVTGVPYNEQFF.

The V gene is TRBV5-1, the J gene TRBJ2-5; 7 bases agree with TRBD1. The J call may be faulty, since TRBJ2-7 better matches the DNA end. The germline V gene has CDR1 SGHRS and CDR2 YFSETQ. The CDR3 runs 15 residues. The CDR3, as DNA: TGCGCCAGTTCACCTCAGACAGGGAGACCCTACGAGCAGTACTTC. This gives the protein CASSPQTGRPYEQYF.

DNA of the CDR3: TGTGCCAGCAGCCCTCCTCTTTACGAGCAGTACTTC. This encodes CASSPPLYEQYF. The chain has TRBV7-2 and TRBJ2-7; D is undetermined. Looked up from germline, CDR1 is SGHTA and CDR2 is FQGNSA. Trimming pared 5 bases from V and 4 bases from J, leaving 9 bases between. This CDR3 region has 12 residues.

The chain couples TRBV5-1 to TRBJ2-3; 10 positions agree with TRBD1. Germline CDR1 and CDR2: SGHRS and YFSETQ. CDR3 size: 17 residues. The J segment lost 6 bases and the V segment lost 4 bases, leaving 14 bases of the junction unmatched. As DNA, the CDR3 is TGCGCCAGCAGCCTCTGGACAGGGGGGACTAATGCCGATACGCAGTATTTT. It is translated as CASSLWTGGTNADTQYF.

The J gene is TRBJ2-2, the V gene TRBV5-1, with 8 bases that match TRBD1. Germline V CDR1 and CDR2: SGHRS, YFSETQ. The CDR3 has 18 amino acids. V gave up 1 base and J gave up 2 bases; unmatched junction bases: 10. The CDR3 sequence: CASSLTVLGQGNTGELFF. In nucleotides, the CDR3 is TGCGCCAGCAGCTTGACAGTACTAGGACAGGGCAACACCGGGGAGCTGTTTTTT. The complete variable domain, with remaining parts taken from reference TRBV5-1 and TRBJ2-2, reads KAGVTQTPRYLIKTRGQQVTLSCSPISGHRSVSWYQQTPGQGLQFLFEYFSETQRNKGNFPGRFSGRQFSNSRSEMNVSTLELGDSALYLCASSLTVLGQGNTGELFFGEGSRLTVL.

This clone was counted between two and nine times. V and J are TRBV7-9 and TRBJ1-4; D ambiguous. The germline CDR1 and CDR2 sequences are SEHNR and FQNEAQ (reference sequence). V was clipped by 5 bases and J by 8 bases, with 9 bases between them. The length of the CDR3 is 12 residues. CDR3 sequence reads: CASSDYSEKLFF. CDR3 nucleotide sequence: TGTGCCAGCAGCGATTACTCCGAAAAACTGTTTTTT.

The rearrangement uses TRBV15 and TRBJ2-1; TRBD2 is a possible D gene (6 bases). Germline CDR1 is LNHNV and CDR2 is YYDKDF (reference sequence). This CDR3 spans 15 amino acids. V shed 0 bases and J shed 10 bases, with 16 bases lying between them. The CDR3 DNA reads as TGTGCCACCAGCAGAGATAGGGCCACTAGCTGGGAGCAGTTCTTC. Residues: CATSRDRATSWEQFF. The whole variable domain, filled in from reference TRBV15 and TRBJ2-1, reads DAMVIQNPRYQVTQFGKPVTLSCSQTLNHNVMYWYQQKSSQAPKLLFHYYDKDFNNEADTPDNFQSRRPNTSFCFLDIRSPGLGDTAMYLCATSRDRATSWEQFFGPGTRLTVL.

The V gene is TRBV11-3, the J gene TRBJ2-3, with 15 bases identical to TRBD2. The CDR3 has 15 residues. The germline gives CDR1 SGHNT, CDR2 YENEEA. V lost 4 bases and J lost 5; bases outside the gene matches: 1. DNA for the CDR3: TGTGCCAGCAGCTCGGGACTAGCGGGAGGAGATACGCAGTATTTT. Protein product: CASSSGLAGGDTQYF. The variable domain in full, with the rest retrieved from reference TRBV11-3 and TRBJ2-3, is EAGVVQSPRYKIIEKKQPVAFWCNPISGHNTLYWYLQNLGQGPELLIRYENEEAVDDSQLPKDRFSAERLKGVDSTLKIQPAELGDSAVYLCASSSGLAGGDTQYFGPGTRLTVL.

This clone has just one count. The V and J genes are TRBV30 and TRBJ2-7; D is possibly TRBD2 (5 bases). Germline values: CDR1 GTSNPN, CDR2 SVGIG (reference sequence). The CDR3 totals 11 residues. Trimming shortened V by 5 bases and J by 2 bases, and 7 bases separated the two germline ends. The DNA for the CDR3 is TGTGCCTGGGCCGGGACCTACGAGCAGTACTTC. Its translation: CAWAGTYEQYF.

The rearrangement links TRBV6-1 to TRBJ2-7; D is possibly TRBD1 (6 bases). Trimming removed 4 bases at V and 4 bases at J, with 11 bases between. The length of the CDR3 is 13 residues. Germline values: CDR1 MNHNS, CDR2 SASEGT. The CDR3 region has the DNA TGTGCCAGCAGTGTCACAAGGGGGTACGAGCAGTACTTC. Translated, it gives CASSVTRGYEQYF.

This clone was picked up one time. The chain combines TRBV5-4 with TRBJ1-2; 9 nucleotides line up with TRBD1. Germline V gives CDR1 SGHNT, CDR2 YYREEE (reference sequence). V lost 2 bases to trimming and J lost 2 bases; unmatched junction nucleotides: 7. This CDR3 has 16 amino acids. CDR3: CASSFGGTGSNYGYTF. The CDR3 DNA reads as TGTGCCAGCAGCTTTGGGGGGACAGGGTCGAACTATGGCTACACCTTC.

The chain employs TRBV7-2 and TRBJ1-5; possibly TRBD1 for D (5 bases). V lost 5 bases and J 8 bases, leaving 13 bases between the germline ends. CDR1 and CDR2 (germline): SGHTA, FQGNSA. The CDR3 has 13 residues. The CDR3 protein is CASSPQGWEPQHF. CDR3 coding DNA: TGTGCCAGCAGCCCGCAGGGTTGGGAGCCCCAGCATTTT.

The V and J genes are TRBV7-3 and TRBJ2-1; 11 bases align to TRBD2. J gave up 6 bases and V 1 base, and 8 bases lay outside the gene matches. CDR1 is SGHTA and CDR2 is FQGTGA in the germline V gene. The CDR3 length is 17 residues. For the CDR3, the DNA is TGTGCCAGCAGCTTAATTCCGTCTAGCGGGAGGCCCAATGAGCAGTTCTTC. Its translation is CASSLIPSSGRPNEQFF.

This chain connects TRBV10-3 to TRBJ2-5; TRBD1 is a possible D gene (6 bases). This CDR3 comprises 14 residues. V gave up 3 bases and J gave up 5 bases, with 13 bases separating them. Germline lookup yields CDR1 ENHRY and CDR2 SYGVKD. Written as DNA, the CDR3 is TGTGCCATCAGTGAAGGGGGTCTCGGGGAGACCCAGTACTTC. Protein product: CAISEGGLGETQYF.

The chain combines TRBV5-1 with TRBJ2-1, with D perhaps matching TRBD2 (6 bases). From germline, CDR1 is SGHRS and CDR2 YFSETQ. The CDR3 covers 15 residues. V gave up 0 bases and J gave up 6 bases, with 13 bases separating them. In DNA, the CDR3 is TGCGCCAGCAGCTTGGACGGGAGCCTGGCCAATGAGCAGTTCTTC. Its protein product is CASSLDGSLANEQFF. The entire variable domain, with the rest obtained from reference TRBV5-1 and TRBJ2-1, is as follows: KAGVTQTPRYLIKTRGQQVTLSCSPISGHRSVSWYQQTPGQGLQFLFEYFSETQRNKGNFPGRFSGRQFSNSRSEMNVSTLELGDSALYLCASSLDGSLANEQFFGPGTRLTVL.

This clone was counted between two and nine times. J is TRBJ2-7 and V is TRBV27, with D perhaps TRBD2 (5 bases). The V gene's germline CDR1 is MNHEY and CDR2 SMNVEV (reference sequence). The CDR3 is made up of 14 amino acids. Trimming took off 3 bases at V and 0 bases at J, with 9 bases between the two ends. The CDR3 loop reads CASSLRVHSYEQYF. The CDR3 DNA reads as TGTGCCAGCAGTTTGCGGGTGCACTCCTACGAGCAGTACTTC.

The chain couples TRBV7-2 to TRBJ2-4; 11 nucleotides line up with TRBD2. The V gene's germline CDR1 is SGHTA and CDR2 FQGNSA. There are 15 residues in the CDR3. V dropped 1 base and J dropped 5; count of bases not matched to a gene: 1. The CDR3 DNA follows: TGTGCCAGCAGCTTAGAGGGACTAGCGGAAAACATTCAGTACTTC. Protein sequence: CASSLEGLAENIQYF.

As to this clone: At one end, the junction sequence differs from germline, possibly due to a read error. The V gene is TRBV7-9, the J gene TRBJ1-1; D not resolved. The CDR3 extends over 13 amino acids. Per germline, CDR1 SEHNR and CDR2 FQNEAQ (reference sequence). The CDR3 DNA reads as TGTTCCAGCAGCTTAGAACGGGACACTGAAGCTTTCTTT. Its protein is CSSSLERDTEAFF.

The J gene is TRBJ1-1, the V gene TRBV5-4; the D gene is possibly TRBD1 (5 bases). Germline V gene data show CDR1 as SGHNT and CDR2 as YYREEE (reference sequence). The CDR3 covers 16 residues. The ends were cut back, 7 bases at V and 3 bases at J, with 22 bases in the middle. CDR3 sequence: CASASTAPGTYTEAFF. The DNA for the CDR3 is TGTGCCAGCGCCTCGACAGCCCCCGGGACTTACACTGAAGCTTTCTTT.